Listed below are T cell receptor beta chains from one sample, sequenced in a study of T cell responses to AZD1222 COVID-19 vaccine. TCRdb's table, derived via immunoSEQ multiplex PCR, lists solely in-frame clones and lacks some. Of 150,000 to 200,000 clones detected, around nine tenths appear once; the ten largest clones hold 6% to 8.5%. The sample was peripheral blood, taken on day 0 of AZD1222 vaccination. Source of these receptors: an adult in good health. Both conserved end residues are part of each CDR3.

CDR3 length	V gene	CDR3 protein
13	TRBV4-2	CASSQDLVDGYTF
15	TRBV6-1	CASSEEVGSADTQYF
15	TRBV7-2	CASSFPGLPSSEQFF
11	TRBV5-1	CATSDVGTQYF
18	TRBV18	CASSPPFSGGLDSYEQYF
14	TRBV3-1/TRBV3-2	CASSQGTSVVAQHF
13	TRBV23-1	CASSQLGCGELFF
21	TRBV28	CASSSQYRGRAMSFGANVLTF
13	TRBV5-1	CASSLGTATEAFF
14	TRBV6-5	CASSQLRDRVGYTF
15	TRBV6-1	CASSEHSVSYNEQFF
14	TRBV6-5	CASSPALGGTEAFF
15	TRBV6-5	CASRSTGGGNQPQHF
18	TRBV11-2	CASSLTPPARGAPYEQYF
15	TRBV9	CASRAGTGPVGELFF
13	TRBV24-1	CATSDGDSYGYTF
14	TRBV7-6	CASSPGGVSYEQYF
16	TRBV14	CASSQRLGAGPDTQYF
14	TRBV19	CASSIRSGGYGYTF
15	TRBV5-1	CASSLEWAIGDEQYF
14	TRBV5-1	CASSLEGPLYEQYF
13	TRBV5-1	CASSTDLTGELFF
14	TRBV6-5	CASSPRDYSYEQYF
16	TRBV7-8	CASSPTRWPNRDTQYF
15	TRBV29-1	CSVNEAGARNTEAFF